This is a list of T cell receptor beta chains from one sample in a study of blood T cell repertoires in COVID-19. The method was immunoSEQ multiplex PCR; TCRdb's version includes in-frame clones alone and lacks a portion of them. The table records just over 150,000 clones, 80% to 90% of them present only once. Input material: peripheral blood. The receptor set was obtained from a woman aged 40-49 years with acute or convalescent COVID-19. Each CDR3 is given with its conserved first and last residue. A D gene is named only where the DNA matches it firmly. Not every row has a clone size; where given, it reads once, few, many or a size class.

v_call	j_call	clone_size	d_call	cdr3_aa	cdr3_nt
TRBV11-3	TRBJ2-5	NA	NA	CASSRRVGVETQYF	TGTGCCAGCAGCCGCAGGGTGGGCGTAGAGACCCAGTACTTC
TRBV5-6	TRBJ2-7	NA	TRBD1	CASRVDRGGSYEQYF	TGTGCCAGCAGAGTTGACAGGGGGGGATCCTACGAGCAGTACTTC
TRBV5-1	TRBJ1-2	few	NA	CASSLAGQSYGYTF	TGCGCCAGCAGCTTGGCCGGACAGTCCTATGGCTACACCTTC
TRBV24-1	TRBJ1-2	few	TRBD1	CATSDPGTDLHNNYGYTF	TGTGCCACCAGTGACCCCGGGACAGACCTACATAATAACTATGGCTACACCTTC
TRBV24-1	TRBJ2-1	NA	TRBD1	CATSDPTGFGITAQFF	TGTGCCACCAGTGATCCGACAGGGTTTGGTATTACGGCGCAGTTCTTC
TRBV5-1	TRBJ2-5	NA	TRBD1	CASSYGTVQETQYF	TGCGCCAGCAGCTATGGGACAGTTCAAGAGACCCAGTACTTC
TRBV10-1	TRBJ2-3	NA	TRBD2	CASSEGGLAPDTQYF	TGCGCCAGCAGTGAGGGGGGACTAGCGCCGGATACGCAGTATTTT
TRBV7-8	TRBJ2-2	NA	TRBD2	CASSLRLAGNAGELFF	TGTGCCAGCAGCTTAAGACTAGCGGGGAACGCCGGGGAGCTGTTTTTT
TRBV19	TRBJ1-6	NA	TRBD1	CASSISAGGDYSPLHF	TGTGCCAGTAGTATCTCGGCAGGGGGCGATTATTCACCCCTCCACTTT
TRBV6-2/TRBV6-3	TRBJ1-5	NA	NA	CASSYSKGEQPQHF	TGTGCCAGCAGTTACTCGAAAGGAGAGCAGCCCCAGCATTTT
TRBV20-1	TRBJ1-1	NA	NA	CSGGENTEAFF	TGCAGTGGGGGGGAGAACACTGAAGCTTTCTTT
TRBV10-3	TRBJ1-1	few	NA	CAISTGRNTEAFF	TGTGCCATCAGCACAGGACGGAACACTGAAGCTTTCTTT
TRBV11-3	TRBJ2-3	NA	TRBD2	CASSFGGAGRTDTQYF	TGTGCCAGCAGCTTCGGGGGGGCCGGTCGGACAGATACGCAGTATTTT
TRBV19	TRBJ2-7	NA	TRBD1	CASSTAGTGIYEQYF	TGTGCCAGTAGTACGGCGGGGACAGGGATCTACGAGCAGTACTTC
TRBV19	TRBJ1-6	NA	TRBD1	CASKLGQGDSPLHF	TGTGCCAGTAAACTCGGACAGGGGGATTCACCCCTCCACTTT
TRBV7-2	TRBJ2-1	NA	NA	CASSPNRVSYNEQFF	TGTGCCAGCAGCCCCAACAGGGTCTCCTACAATGAGCAGTTCTTC
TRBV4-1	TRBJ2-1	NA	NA	CASSQGDSRNEQFF	TGCGCCAGCAGCCAAGGGGACTCAAGGAATGAGCAGTTCTTC
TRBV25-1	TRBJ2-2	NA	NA	CASSQGHYTGELFF	TGTGCCAGCAGTCAGGGACACTACACCGGGGAGCTGTTTTTT
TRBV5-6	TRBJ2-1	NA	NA	CASSLASEYNEQFF	TGTGCCAGCAGCTTGGCGTCAGAATACAATGAGCAGTTCTTC
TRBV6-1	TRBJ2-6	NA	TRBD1	CASSAGQGLSGANVLTF	TGTGCCAGCAGTGCTGGACAGGGTCTCTCTGGGGCCAACGTCCTGACTTTC
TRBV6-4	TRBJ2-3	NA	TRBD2	CASSDSSGSADTQYF	TGTGCCAGCAGTGACTCTAGCGGGAGCGCAGATACGCAGTATTTT
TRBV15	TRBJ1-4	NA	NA	CATSGGHSTNEKLFF	TGTGCCACCAGCGGAGGACACTCAACTAATGAAAAACTGTTTTTT
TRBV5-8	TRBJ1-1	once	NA	CASSGIGTLNTEAFF	TGTGCCAGCAGTGGAATAGGGACATTGAACACTGAAGCTTTCTTT
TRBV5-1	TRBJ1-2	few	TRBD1	CASSLAQGASNGYTF	TGCGCCAGCAGCTTGGCGCAGGGGGCATCTAATGGCTACACCTTC
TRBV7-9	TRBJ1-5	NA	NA	CASSLIGDGNQPQHF	TGTGCCAGCAGCTTGATAGGGGATGGCAATCAGCCCCAGCATTTT